The subject of this entry is one TCR beta chain. This clone's antigen is unknown. Base qualities are not provided; no much larger clone lies one nucleotide away. Other DNA sequences in this specimen translate into the identical CDR3. The source of the sample is a study of cytomegalovirus exposure and HLA in healthy donors (dated 2017 in TCRdb). With respect to the entire study: In an earlier analysis of several hundred of the donors, about 270 Gb of sequence data and 120 million or so unique TCR beta sequences from about 180 million T cells were reported. The study aimed to test whether cataloging public T cell receptors could reveal signatures of past pathogen exposure. On average, roughly 250,000 unique TCR beta nucleotide sequences were sequenced per donor among several hundred genotyped donors of the cohort, with roughly 20% of those sequences being non-productive. Every discovery cohort repertoire had been produced on one sequencing platform. In addition to the first cohort of 666 subjects, a separate validation cohort of 130 or so different subjects was used. In the later analysis, no new phenotypic data were used to find candidate immune exposures; instead, reliance was placed on TCR beta sequences and their occurrence across donors. HLA typing covered class I and class II loci at four-digit resolution. A later genetic analysis took genome-wide SNP genotypes for about three fifths of the 666 donors and used that subset as a discovery cohort. The genetic ancestry cluster associated with self-reported Caucasian donors included roughly four fifths of the roughly 380 genotyped donors. High-throughput TCR immunosequencing, statistical association of individual TCRs with disease status, and machine learning were combined to predict cytomegalovirus infection status. Around 330 gigabases of sequencing data and tens of millions of unique TCR sequences made up an early release that covered around 640 HLA-typed donors. The study used immunosequencing to profile the T cell repertoires of hundreds of subjects and linked those repertoires to cytomegalovirus serostatus. The number of donors typed differed by locus, with roughly 629-640 for A, B, C, DRB1 and DQB1, around 520 for DQA1, over 600 for DPA1, and around 460 for DPB1. A later analysis re-examined previously published TCR beta repertoires from 610 or so donors and added high-resolution HLA genotyping to investigate patterns of TCR occurrence. Donor age, sex, ethnicity and CMV serostatus were compiled together with the repertoire data. To decide whether each TCR beta V gene segment behaved as functional or pseudogenic, an earlier analysis of some 600 of the donors relied on high-throughput TCR beta sequencing. Four to six DR-DQ haplotypes were handled as single units for association and clustering because linkage in the cohort was strong. The investigation overall reported the following: Only TCR beta chains were sequenced in this cohort, and the absence of alpha or paired-chain data limited detectable features. A further reported finding was that TCR beta sequences accurately predicted the HLA-A and HLA-B alleles for most subjects in the first cohort. A cluster of highly shared sequence variants was judged likely to represent a technical artifact of the sequencing pipeline. In a later analysis, TCR association rates were found to vary across HLA loci, with the most associated TCRs seen for DRB1 alleles and the fewest for HLA-C alleles. The study listed 150 to 200 TCR beta chains as associated with cytomegalovirus. According to the authors, the approach could potentially be generalized to other disease states and immunological phenotypes. Because the 87-base-pair reads could not distinguish some IMGT-functional V segments, including TRBV6-2 and TRBV6-3, those segments were excluded. Three of the identified cytomegalovirus-associated TCR beta chains were confirmed in vitro to be specific for cytomegalovirus antigens. The classifier was reported to diagnose cytomegalovirus status with high specificity and sensitivity in both the original cohort and the validation cohort. Across donors, most TCR sequences were observed very rarely, whereas some public TCRs were present in many individuals. Roughly 17 rarely observed V segments, including chromosome 9 orphons, were excluded from the earlier analysis of approximately 500 of the donors because counts were too low. In a later genetic analysis, fewer N-insertions in productive TCRs were reported among donors in an Asian-associated ancestry cluster than the roughly 640-donor mean. At a false discovery rate of 0.05, a later analysis linked some 18,000 TCR beta sequences to specific HLA alleles. Most CMV-associated TCR beta chains appeared to be HLA-restricted in a later analysis, and the HLA associations seemed to be driven largely by CMV exposure. Broadly in line with IMGT annotations, most TCR beta V segments showed up in productive rearrangements about 87% or about 30% of the time in an earlier analysis of several hundred of the donors. Correlated functional status among segregating V segments might be attributable to linkage disequilibrium, but an unknown experimental factor could not be ruled out. Immune exposure information for the cohort was limited to CMV serostatus. In a later genetic analysis, a missense DCLRE1C variant was associated with V-gene and J-gene trimming of TCR beta chains, and the association was replicated in an independent cohort. Roughly uniform sequencing depth across donors was assumed in presence/absence analyses, although this assumption may not hold. A later analysis reported that several top co-occurrence clusters appeared linked to parvovirus B19, influenza, CMV and Epstein-Barr virus. Assigning TCR associations to individual alleles was difficult when HLA alleles, especially DR and DQ, strongly co-occurred. In a later analysis, HLA-associated TCR beta chains showed more clonal expansion and lower generation probabilities than non-associated chains that were equally common. Because HLA typing was missing for some donors at each locus, association tests included only the typed subset.

Taken from cysteine to phenylalanine, the CDR3 has 13 residues. Just the 39-base CDR3 DNA is kept, in frame starting at base 1. Cut back by 2 bases and 1 base, the V and J ends lie 6 bases apart. The germline V gene encodes CDR1 MNHEY and CDR2 SMNVEV (reference sequence). The cohort comprised some 730 healthy bone marrow donors. At the time of sampling, all cohort members were nominally healthy, though unrecorded immune exposures were likely present. The donor was CMV seropositive and belonged to the group of 250 to 350 seropositive cohort members. A peripheral blood sample was provided by each donor, and peripheral blood mononuclear cells were used for TCR beta sequencing. The Qiagen DNeasy Blood Extraction Kit was used to extract genomic DNA from the blood cell samples. The method was the immunoSEQ multiplex PCR assay. For the multiplex PCR, a mixture combining 60 forward primers for TCR Vbeta segments and 13 reverse primers for TCR Jbeta segments was used. A multiplex PCR assay on genomic DNA amplified the CDR3 region of rearranged TCR beta genes. The Illumina HiSeq System was used to sequence the amplified TCR beta libraries as 87-base-pair reads. The authors' analysis ran thus. A later analysis tallied around 80 million unique TCR beta chains across the 600 to 700 repertoires, and about 12 million of those chains were shared by two or more donors. Raw reads were error-corrected and collapsed into unique sequences with a nearest-neighbor algorithm that merged closely related sequences to remove PCR and sequencing errors. V, D and J gene segments were assigned by aligning CDR3 sequences to IMGT reference sequences. For a sequence to be retained, a match of at least six nucleotides to both a V gene segment and a J gene segment was required. A rearrangement counted as productive if the CDR3 had no stop codons and remained in frame with V and J, and every other rearrangement counted as non-productive. Following IMGT convention, CDR3 was defined as the stretch from the second conserved V-encoded cysteine to the conserved J-encoded phenylalanine. Sequences without an unambiguous match to a single V gene segment were excluded from the earlier analysis of several hundred of the donors. An earlier analysis of 587 of the donors classified V segments as functional when productive rearrangements were above 56.7% and as segregating when the standard deviation between donors was above 5%. A statistical classification framework was developed to diagnose cytomegalovirus status using the catalog of TCR beta chain sequences. In a later analysis, V and J genes were assigned by comparing TCR nucleotide sequences against IMGT/GENE-DB human TR gene sequences. In a later analysis, CDR3 sequences and most-parsimonious VDJ recombination scenarios were assigned using the TCRdist pipeline. In a later analysis, each TCR beta chain was defined by its CDR3 amino acid sequence together with its V-gene family, and reads lacking a unique V-gene family were excluded. In a later analysis, 550 to 650 highly shared, low-generation-probability nucleotide sequences were removed to address suspected cross-contamination and a sequencing artifact. In a later analysis, a clonal expansion index was calculated for each public chain from normalized within-repertoire ranks of inferred template counts. In a later analysis, generation probabilities were computed with a VDJ recombination model fitted to out-of-frame rearrangements, and the resulting probabilities were checked against IGoR. In a later analysis, TCR-TCR, TCR-HLA and TCR-CMV co-occurrence was scored with hypergeometric tests, and a repertoire-size bias correction was applied to TCR pairs. A later analysis estimated false discovery rates by permuting HLA or CMV assignments 20 times. In a later analysis, co-occurring TCRs were grouped using DBSCAN, with TCRdist sequence similarity added in when clustering inside HLA-allele-positive subsets. Co-occurrence clustering excluded repertoires with fewer than 30,000 or more than 120,000 public chains, plus five with anomalous nucleotide sharing. Entries here come from immuneACCESS through TCRdb and include only in-frame sequences with V and J called. Some clones fail to appear in such tables; in the studies checked, an unresolved V gene covers under half of the shortfall, and the cause of the remainder is unknown. V and J calls and clone size follow that table, whereas D and trimming were derived from the DNA. Here the sample has about 130,000 clones; 78% occur a single time. The ten most abundant clones make up under 13% of the sample.

This clonotype originated in a man younger than 45 in good health and CMV-seropositive. Material for sequencing was PBMCs. The sequence is built from TRBV27 and TRBJ2-7; perhaps TRBD1 is the D gene, with 5 bases matching. The DNA is TGTGCCAGCAGTTTAGCAGGGTCCTACGAGCAGTACTTC. It encodes CASSLAGSYEQYF.